Sequencing of this T cell receptor beta chain was carried out in a study of blood T cell repertoires in COVID-19. Study details: COVID-19 samples collected from the United States, Italy and Spain covered acute and convalescent phases.

Enrolled through a virtual design, the participants were between roughly 18 and 100 years of age and came from about two dozen US areas. Participants were placed into cohorts based on the clinical history they reported. This table comes from immunoSEQ multiplex PCR, and its TCRdb copy is limited to in-frame clones, with some not included. The profile shows about 400,000 clones, approximately 86% of them singletons. This clone has a handful of counts. The CDR3 loop spans 15 amino acids. The germline V and J ends were trimmed by 5 bases and 3 bases, with 16 bases remaining between them. Germline CDR1 reads LNHDA; CDR2 reads SQIVND (reference sequence).

The chain couples TRBV19 to TRBJ1-1; tentative D call: TRBD1 (5 bases). The clonotype comes from a woman between 35 and 50 years old with acute COVID-19. Sequenced: PBMCs or T cells enriched from blood (not recorded which). CDR3 loop: CASSAGPGRDTEAFF. CDR3 nucleotide sequence: TGTGCCAGTAGTGCCGGGCCAGGGAGGGACACTGAAGCTTTCTTT.